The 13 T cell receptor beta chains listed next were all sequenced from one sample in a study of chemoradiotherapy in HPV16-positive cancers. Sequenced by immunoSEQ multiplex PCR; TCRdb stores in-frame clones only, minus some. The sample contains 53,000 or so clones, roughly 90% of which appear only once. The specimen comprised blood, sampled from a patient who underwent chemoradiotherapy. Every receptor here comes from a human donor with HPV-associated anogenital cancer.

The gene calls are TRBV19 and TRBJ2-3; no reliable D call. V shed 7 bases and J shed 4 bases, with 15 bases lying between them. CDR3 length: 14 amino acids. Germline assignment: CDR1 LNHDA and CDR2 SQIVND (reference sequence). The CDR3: CASNPGRLPDTQYF. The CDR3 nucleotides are TGTGCCAGTAACCCCGGTCGTCTCCCAGATACGCAGTATTTT.

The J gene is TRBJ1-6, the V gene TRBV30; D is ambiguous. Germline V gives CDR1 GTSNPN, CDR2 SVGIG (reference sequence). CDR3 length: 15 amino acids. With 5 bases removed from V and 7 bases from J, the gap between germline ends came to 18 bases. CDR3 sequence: CAWGRGRNLNSPLHF. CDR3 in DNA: TGTGCCTGGGGCCGGGGAAGAAACTTAAATTCACCCCTCCACTTT.

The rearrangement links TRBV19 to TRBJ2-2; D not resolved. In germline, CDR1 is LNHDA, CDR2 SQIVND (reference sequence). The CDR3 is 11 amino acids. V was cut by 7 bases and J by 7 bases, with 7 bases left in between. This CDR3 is CASTVDGELFF. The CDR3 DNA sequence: TGTGCCAGTACGGTGGACGGGGAGCTGTTTTTT.

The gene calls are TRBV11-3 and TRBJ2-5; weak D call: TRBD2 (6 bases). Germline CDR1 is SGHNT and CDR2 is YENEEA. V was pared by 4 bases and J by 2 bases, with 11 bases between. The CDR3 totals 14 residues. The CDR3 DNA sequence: TGTGCCAGCAGCTCCAGGGACTCTCAAGAGACCCAGTACTTC. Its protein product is CASSSRDSQETQYF.

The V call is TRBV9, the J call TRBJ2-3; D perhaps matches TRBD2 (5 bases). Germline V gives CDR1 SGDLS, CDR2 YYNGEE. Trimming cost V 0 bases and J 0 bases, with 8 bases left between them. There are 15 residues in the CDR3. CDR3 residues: CASSVGGASTDTQYF. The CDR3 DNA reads TGTGCCAGCAGCGTAGGGGGAGCTAGCACAGATACGCAGTATTTT.

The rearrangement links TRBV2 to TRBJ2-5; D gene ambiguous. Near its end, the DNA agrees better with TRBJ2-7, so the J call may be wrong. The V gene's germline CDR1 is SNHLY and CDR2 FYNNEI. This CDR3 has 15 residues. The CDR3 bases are TGTGCCAGCATTCTCGACCCGATACACTCCTACGAGCAGTACTTC. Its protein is CASILDPIHSYEQYF.

DNA for the CDR3: TGTGCCAGCTCACCTCTCGCGGGTAGCACCAGCACAGATACGCAGTATTTT. Protein: CASSPLAGSTSTDTQYF. The chain links TRBV18 to TRBJ2-3; possibly TRBD2 for D (5 bases). The CDR3 runs to 17 residues. The V and J ends lost 3 bases and 0 bases respectively, with 16 bases between them. Germline V gene lookup returns CDR1 KGHSH and CDR2 LQKENI.

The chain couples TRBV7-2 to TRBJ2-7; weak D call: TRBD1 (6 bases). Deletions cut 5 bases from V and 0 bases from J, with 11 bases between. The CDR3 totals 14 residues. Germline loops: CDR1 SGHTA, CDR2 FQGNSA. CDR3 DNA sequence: TGTGCCAGCAGCCCAAGACAGGCCTCCTACGAGCAGTACTTC. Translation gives CASSPRQASYEQYF.

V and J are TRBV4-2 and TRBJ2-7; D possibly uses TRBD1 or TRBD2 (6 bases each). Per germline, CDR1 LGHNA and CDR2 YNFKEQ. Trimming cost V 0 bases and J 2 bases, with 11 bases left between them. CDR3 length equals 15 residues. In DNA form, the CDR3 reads TGTGCCAGCAGCCAAGAGGGGGGCCAGGCCTACGAGCAGTACTTC. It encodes CASSQEGGQAYEQYF.

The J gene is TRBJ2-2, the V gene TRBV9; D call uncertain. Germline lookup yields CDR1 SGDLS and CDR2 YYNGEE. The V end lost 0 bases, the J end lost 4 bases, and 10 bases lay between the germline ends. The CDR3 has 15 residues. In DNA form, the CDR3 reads TGTGCCAGCAGCGTAGACCCCCTGGGCACCGGGGAGCTGTTTTTT. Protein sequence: CASSVDPLGTGELFF.

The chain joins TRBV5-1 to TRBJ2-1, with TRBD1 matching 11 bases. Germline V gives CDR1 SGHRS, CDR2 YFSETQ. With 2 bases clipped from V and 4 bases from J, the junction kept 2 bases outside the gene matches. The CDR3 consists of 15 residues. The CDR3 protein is CASSFRDRGYNEQFF. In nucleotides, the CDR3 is TGCGCCAGCAGCTTCCGGGACAGGGGGTACAATGAGCAGTTCTTC. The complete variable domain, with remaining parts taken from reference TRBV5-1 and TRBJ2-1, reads KAGVTQTPRYLIKTRGQQVTLSCSPISGHRSVSWYQQTPGQGLQFLFEYFSETQRNKGNFPGRFSGRQFSNSRSEMNVSTLELGDSALYLCASSFRDRGYNEQFFGPGTRLTVL.

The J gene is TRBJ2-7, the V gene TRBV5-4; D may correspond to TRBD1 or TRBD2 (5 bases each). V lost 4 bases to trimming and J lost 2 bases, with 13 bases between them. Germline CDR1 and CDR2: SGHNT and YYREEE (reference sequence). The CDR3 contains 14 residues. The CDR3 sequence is CASSPRDGTYEQYF. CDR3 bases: TGTGCCAGCAGCCCCCGGGACGGAACCTACGAGCAGTACTTC.

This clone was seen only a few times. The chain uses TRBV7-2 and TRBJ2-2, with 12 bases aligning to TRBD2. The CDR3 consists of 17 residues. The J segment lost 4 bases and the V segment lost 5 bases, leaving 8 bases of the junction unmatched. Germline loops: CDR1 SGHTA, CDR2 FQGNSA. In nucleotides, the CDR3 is TGTGCCAGCAGCCCACTAGCGGGGGGCCGGGGCACCGGGGAGCTGTTTTTT. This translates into CASSPLAGGRGTGELFF.